This TCR beta chain was recovered during a study of CD8+CD57+ T cells in acquired aplastic anemia. Looking at the study overall: CD4+ reads averaged around 10 million in healthy donors. Points from the study as a whole: Researchers report that some 31 CD8+ CDR3 sequences appeared in both patients and controls.

This clonotype was counted many times. The antigen is not known. The CDR3 runs 14 residues. The V and J ends lost 7 bases and 2 bases, in that order; junction bases with no gene match: 7. TCR beta VDJ and CDR3 profiling used genomic DNA as template. TCRdb analysed the reads with MiXCR anew, one entry per CDR3 protein. The data contain some 140,000 distinct CDR3 sequences, around two fifths of them singletons. The sequence was collected from a human donor in good health, serving as a control. The sample taken for sequencing was sorted CD4+, CD8+, or CD8+CD57+ T cells (not recorded which) from PBMCs. The J gene is TRBJ2-7, the V gene TRBV12-3 or TRBV12-4; 8 bases agree with TRBD1. The CDR3 here is CASTLTGEAYEQYF. CDR3 nucleotides: TGTGCCAGCACCTTGACAGGGGAAGCCTACGAGCAGTACTTC.